A few counts support the clone carrying this T cell receptor (beta chain). Its antigen is as yet unknown. This record belongs to a study of TIL therapy for anti-PD-1-resistant metastatic lung cancer. In the study overall: Patients had a median age of around 56 years (range 38-75). By whole-exome sequencing, median non-synonymous tumor mutation burden was roughly 1.4 mutations per megabase.

Germline V gives CDR1 ENHRY, CDR2 SYGVKD. The CDR3 totals 15 residues. The germline V and J ends were trimmed by 4 bases and 1 base, with 10 bases remaining between them. The immunoSEQ assay was v3. Clones were read by immunoSEQ multiplex PCR, and TCRdb kept only the in-frame ones, dropping some. The data contain tens of thousands of clones, around 87% of them singletons. Time point indicated: pre-treatment sample, taken before nivolumab and TIL therapy. Findings and limits, study-wide: This highly selected cohort may not generalize to typical lung cancer patients.

The chain combines TRBV10-3 with TRBJ2-2, with D unresolved. This clonotype was sampled from a person aged 25 to 79 with non-small cell lung cancer. The material sequenced was blood, taken at baseline. CDR3 coding DNA: TGTGCCATCAGTGGGGGATCCTGGAACACCGGGGAGCTGTTTTTT. It encodes CAISGGSWNTGELFF.